This T cell receptor (beta chain) was sequenced during a study of blood T cell repertoires in COVID-19. At the level of the study: Samples taken during acute and convalescent COVID-19 were collected in the United States, Italy and Spain. From T cells, B-cell-depleted T cells, or PBMCs came the material, which was cDNA or gDNA.

As originally analysed: Researchers report that nucleated cell counts were estimated from reference gene primer amplification. Here immunoSEQ multiplex PCR was the method, and the copy in TCRdb shows in-frame clones only, minus some. V and J calls and clone size are those listed in that table; D and trimming were worked out from the DNA. The profile shows some 220,000 clones, around 84% of them singletons. The V segment lost 7 bases and the J segment 0 bases; nucleotides outside the gene matches: 7. The CDR3 spans 15 residues. Per germline, CDR1 SQVTM and CDR2 ANQGSEA. There are a few counts of this clone.

Sequencing input: peripheral blood. The origin of this receptor is a human donor in a cohort sampled during active COVID-19. V gene TRBV29-1 combines with J gene TRBJ2-2, with 8 bases matching TRBD1. As DNA, the CDR3 is TGCAGCGCCCGACCGGGACAGGCGAACACCGGGGAGCTGTTTTTT. Translation gives CSARPGQANTGELFF.